This T cell receptor beta chain was identified in a study of cytomegalovirus exposure and HLA in healthy donors. Study-wide background: The 90 to 150 validation repertoires used a platform that matched the one used for the 600 to 750 first-cohort repertoires, as a later analysis reported. Regarding the study as a whole: Confirmation was obtained in vitro that a few CMV-associated chains are specific for CMV antigens.

The table lists this clone with a count of one. The antigen is unknown. The repertoire was sequenced with immunoSEQ multiplex PCR; TCRdb's copy has only in-frame clones and lacks some. The top ten hold 2.6% of the sample, which has fewer than 250,000 clones, just under 90% seen once. It was the approximately 130-subject validation cohort, separate from the 666-subject first cohort, to which the donors belonged. The CDR3 covers 17 residues. V dropped 5 bases and J dropped 4 bases, with 20 bases sitting between them. The germline gives CDR1 SEHNR, CDR2 FQNEAQ (reference sequence). The clonotype was recovered from a young man in good health and CMV-seronegative. Input material: PBMCs. The chain uses TRBV7-9 and TRBJ1-4; D not certain. The CDR3 coding sequence is TGTGCCAGCAGCCCAGGTCCAAGCTCGGGGTATAATGAAAAACTGTTTTTT. This translates into CASSPGPSSGYNEKLFF. The full variable domain, with the rest looked up from reference TRBV7-9 and TRBJ1-4, is DTGVSQNPRHKITKRGQNVTFRCDPISEHNRLYWYRQTLGQGPEFLTYFQNEAQLEKSRLLSDRFSAERPKGSFSTLEIQRTEQGDSAMYLCASSPGPSSGYNEKLFFGSGTQLSVL.